The clone carrying this TCR beta chain came up a few times. This record belongs to a study of shared T cell receptors in the human thymus. The V and J ends lost 7 bases and 1 base, in that order; junction bases with no gene match: 15. Germline V gene sequence: CDR1 MDHEN, CDR2 SYDVKM. The CDR3 totals 17 residues. Only in-frame clones appear in the TCRdb table, and some are missing; sequencing was by immunoSEQ multiplex PCR. The table lists more than 550,000 clones, 80% to 90% of them singletons. The sample was also reused in another study, on human thymus T cells. In that study: Healthy Finnish infants undergoing corrective surgery for congenital heart defects provided the donor material. Corrective cardiac operations yielded the resected thymus tissue. In thymic and blood repertoires alike, V and J usage looked biased. Highly overlapping thymic repertoires among unrelated individuals were reported in related research.

The V and J genes are TRBV28 and TRBJ2-7; 8 bases line up with TRBD2. The clonotype was recovered from a girl under two years old with a congenital heart defect. Sequencing was done on a sample of thymocytes. The CDR3 protein is CASTSRRGAGVSYEQYF. The CDR3 DNA reads TGTGCCAGCACCTCCCGGCGGGGGGCAGGGGTTTCCTACGAGCAGTACTTC.